This T cell receptor beta chain was captured by sequencing in a study of cytomegalovirus exposure and HLA in healthy donors. Regarding the study as a whole: Across donors, most TCRs were seen rarely, yet some public ones were widespread. It was reportedly the case that the classifier diagnosed cytomegalovirus status with high specificity and sensitivity.

Concerning this clone itself: The antigen remains unidentified.

A roughly 120-subject validation cohort, separate from the approximately 610-subject first cohort, supplied the donors. Data came from immunoSEQ multiplex PCR; TCRdb stores just in-frame clones and leaves some out. Among roughly 150,000 clones listed, 85% to 90% were seen once. V lost 2 bases and J lost 5; bases outside the gene matches: 5. The CDR3 has 15 amino acids. Germline assignment: CDR1 SGHVS and CDR2 FNYEAQ. This TCR was sampled from a man aged 18 to 29 in good health and CMV-seropositive. Specimen: PBMCs. The chain links TRBV7-6 to TRBJ1-1, with 10 positions matching TRBD1. The CDR3 is CASSLTGTGETEAFF. The CDR3 DNA sequence: TGTGCCAGCAGCTTAACGGGGACAGGGGAAACTGAAGCTTTCTTT. Looking up the rest from reference TRBV7-6 and TRBJ1-1 gives the full variable domain: GAGVSQSPRYKVTKRGQDVALRCDPISGHVSLYWYRQALGQGPEFLTYFNYEAQQDKSGLPNDRFSAERPEGSISTLTIQRTEQRDSAMYRCASSLTGTGETEAFFGQGTRLTVV.